The 19 T cell receptor beta chains below come from one sample, sequenced in a study of cytomegalovirus exposure and HLA in healthy donors. With 60 Vbeta and 13 Jbeta primers, the PCR was carried out. TCRdb's table, derived via immunoSEQ multiplex PCR, lists solely in-frame clones and lacks some. The table has 150,000 to 200,000 clones, 65% to 80% seen once. Input material: PBMCs. These TCRs come from a female donor in good health and CMV-seronegative.

V and J are TRBV2 and TRBJ1-3, with D perhaps matching TRBD1 (5 bases). Germline V lookup: CDR1 SNHLY, CDR2 FYNNEI. Trimming removed 4 bases from V and 1 base from J, with 8 bases in between. The CDR3 length is 14 residues. In DNA, the CDR3 is TGTGCCAGCAGTGTCGGGGGGTCTGGAAACACCATATATTTT. Encoded protein: CASSVGGSGNTIYF. Combining the CDR3 with reference TRBV2 and TRBJ1-3 gives the whole variable domain EPEVTQTPSHQVTQMGQEVILRCVPISNHLYFYWYRQILGQKVEFLVSFYNNEISEKSEIFDDQFSVERPDGSNFTLKIRSTKLEDSAMYFCASSVGGSGNTIYFGEGSWLTVV.

The V call is TRBV7-3, the J call TRBJ1-2; D ambiguous. CDR1 and CDR2 from the germline V gene are SGHTA and FQGTGA. The CDR3 is 16 amino acids. V was cut by 5 bases and J by 2 bases, with 18 bases left in between. CDR3 sequence: CASSPTRQVENYGYTF. CDR3 nucleotide sequence: TGTGCCAGCAGCCCAACCCGCCAGGTGGAAAACTATGGCTACACCTTC.

This chain connects TRBV27 to TRBJ1-6; 7 bases fit TRBD1. The CDR3 is 12 residues long. CDR1 and CDR2 (germline): MNHEY, SMNVEV (reference sequence). Losses at the gene ends were 6 bases for V and 9 bases for J; bases not matched to a gene: 2. The CDR3 coding sequence is TGTGCCAGCAGGGGACAGATTTCACCCCTCCACTTT. Amino acid sequence: CASRGQISPLHF.

The DNA for the CDR3 is TGTGCCGTAAGGGGGCTAAACGTTAATCAGCCCCAGCATTTT. Encoded protein: CAVRGLNVNQPQHF. V is TRBV2 and J is TRBJ1-5; TRBD1 matches 7 bases. The CDR3 consists of 14 residues. V was pared by 11 bases and J by 4 bases, with 11 bases of the junction left unmatched. Germline V gene lookup returns CDR1 SNHLY and CDR2 FYNNEI.

The rearrangement uses TRBV7-2 and TRBJ2-3; the match to TRBD2 covers 11 bases. Germline V gives CDR1 SGHTA, CDR2 FQGNSA. The CDR3 runs to 16 residues. Germline trimming cut 1 base from V and 1 base from J; bases unmatched to any gene: 1. The CDR3 region has the DNA TGTGCCAGCAGCTTAGAACTAGCGGGGGGCACAGATACGCAGTATTTT. Protein sequence: CASSLELAGGTDTQYF.

J is TRBJ2-3 and V is TRBV10-1; D not resolved. The V end lost 0 bases, the J end lost 6 bases, and 10 bases lay between the germline ends. The germline CDR1 and CDR2 sequences are WNHNN and SYGVQD (reference sequence). CDR3 length: 14 amino acids. CDR3 amino acids: CASSESSLPDTQYF. The CDR3 nucleotides are TGCGCCAGCAGTGAGTCTTCTCTCCCGGATACGCAGTATTTT.

The chain uses TRBV27 and TRBJ2-5, with TRBD1 as a possible D gene (6 bases). Trimming pared 4 bases from V and 5 bases from J, leaving 11 bases between. There are 13 residues in the CDR3. From germline, CDR1 is MNHEY and CDR2 SMNVEV (reference sequence). The CDR3 sequence is CASSSQGTETQYF. DNA of the CDR3: TGTGCCAGCAGTTCACAGGGTACTGAGACCCAGTACTTC.

DNA of the CDR3: TGTGCCAGCAGCCTCCGGGACAGGGATTTCGCCTACTCTGGAAACACCATATATTTT. This gives the protein CASSLRDRDFAYSGNTIYF. The chain is built from TRBV9 and TRBJ1-3, with TRBD1 matching 9 bases. CDR1 and CDR2 (germline): SGDLS, YYNGEE. V gave up 4 bases and J gave up 0 bases; unmatched junction bases: 14. The CDR3 has 19 residues.

The chain couples TRBV27 to TRBJ2-7; TRBD2 agrees at 8 bases. CDR1 MNHEY and CDR2 SMNVEV come from the germline V gene (reference sequence). The CDR3 runs 13 residues. Unmatched junction bases numbered 7, after V lost 6 bases and J lost 6 bases. CDR3 sequence reads: CASRVGLGGEQYF. The CDR3 DNA reads TGTGCCAGCAGAGTGGGACTAGGCGGCGAGCAGTACTTC.

This clone was seen more than once but under ten times. V gene TRBV25-1 combines with J gene TRBJ1-2; 9 bases agree with TRBD1. CDR3 length: 15 amino acids. In germline, CDR1 is MGHDK, CDR2 SYGVNS. J was trimmed by 8 bases and V by 1 base; bases with no gene match: 8. The CDR3 DNA reads TGTGCCAGCAGTGAATCAGGGGGGACAGGGTTCGGCTACACCTTC. It is translated as CASSESGGTGFGYTF.

This chain links TRBV11-1 with TRBJ2-1; D remains ambiguous. V gave up 4 bases and J gave up 5 bases, with 3 bases separating them. In germline, CDR1 is SGHAT, CDR2 FQDESV (reference sequence). This CDR3 spans 11 amino acids. The CDR3 bases are TGTGCCAGCAGCTCTAACAATGAGCAGTTCTTC. Amino acid sequence: CASSSNNEQFF.

The chain combines TRBV6-5 with TRBJ2-5; 10 bases agree with TRBD1. Germline CDR1 and CDR2: MNHEY and SVGAGI. The J segment lost 8 bases and the V segment lost 5 bases, leaving 8 bases of the junction unmatched. CDR3 length equals 14 residues. CDR3 residues: CASSRSGTGVTQYF. The CDR3 bases are TGTGCCAGCAGTCGATCCGGGACAGGGGTTACCCAGTACTTC.

V is TRBV11-2 and J is TRBJ2-7, with 11 bases aligning to TRBD1. Trimming cost V 5 bases and J 2 bases; bases outside gene matches: 5. The V gene's germline CDR1 is SGHAT and CDR2 FQNNGV. This CDR3 comprises 15 residues. CDR3 sequence reads: CASSQGQGAAYEQYF. In nucleotides, the CDR3 is TGTGCCAGCAGCCAAGGACAGGGGGCTGCCTACGAGCAGTACTTC.

The chain recombines TRBV7-3 with TRBJ2-5; 7 bases agree with TRBD1. The J call may be wrong; the DNA end is better matched by TRBJ2-7. The CDR3 is 13 residues long. Germline V gene sequence: CDR1 SGHTA, CDR2 FQGTGA. CDR3 sequence: CASSSGTDYEQYF. DNA for the CDR3: TGTGCCAGCAGCTCCGGGACAGACTACGAGCAGTACTTC.

Notes on this clone: A read error may account for a junction end that differs from germline. The chain is built from TRBV6-1 and TRBJ2-4; TRBD2 agrees at 10 bases. CDR3 length: 16 amino acids. Per the germline V gene, CDR1 is MNHNS and CDR2 is SASEGT. The CDR3: CASSEEGSGGKNSQYF. The CDR3, as DNA: TGTGCCAGCAGTGAAGAGGGTAGCGGGGGGAAAAACAGTCAGTACTTC.

The chain combines TRBV6-5 with TRBJ1-1, with D unresolved. This CDR3 is built from 12 residues. The V end lost 6 bases, the J end lost 3 bases, and 8 bases lay between the germline ends. Germline CDR1 and CDR2: MNHEY and SVGAGI. The CDR3 bases are TGTGCCAGCAGAAAACTTTACACTGAAGCTTTCTTT. Protein: CASRKLYTEAFF.

The chain is built from TRBV5-8 and TRBJ1-2, with D possibly TRBD1 on 5 matching bases. CDR3 length equals 12 residues. Per the germline V gene, CDR1 is SGHTS and CDR2 is YDEGEE. Trimming took off 3 bases at V and 2 bases at J, with 5 bases between the two ends. The CDR3, as DNA: TGTGCCAGCAGCTCAGGGAACTATGGCTACACCTTC. This gives the protein CASSSGNYGYTF.

The chain carries TRBV5-4 and TRBJ2-1, with 9 bases matching TRBD1. The CDR3 extends over 15 amino acids. From germline, CDR1 is SGHNT and CDR2 YYREEE (reference sequence). Trimming cost V 0 bases and J 9 bases; bases outside gene matches: 7. Here the CDR3 DNA reads TGTGCCAGCAGCTTGGGAGGGGACAGGGACCGTGAGCAGTTCTTC. It codes for CASSLGGDRDREQFF.

As to this clone: The junction departs from the called germline gene at one end, perhaps through a read error. This chain connects TRBV18 to TRBJ1-2; 8 nucleotides agree with TRBD1. The CDR3 runs 16 residues. Germline CDR1 KGHSH, CDR2 LQKENI. CDR3 bases: TGTGCCGGCTCACCCTTTGGACAGGGATGGGGCTATGGCTACACCTTC. Its protein product is CAGSPFGQGWGYGYTF.